Following are 20 T cell receptor beta chains from one sample sequenced in a study of blood T cell repertoires in COVID-19. Sequencing was performed with immunoSEQ multiplex PCR; in TCRdb, only in-frame clones are kept and a portion is missing. Among more than 250,000 clones, 70% to 90% were seen once, and the ten largest hold 1.5% to 2%. The sequenced material came from peripheral blood. Receptors were obtained from a woman younger than 45 with COVID-19, enrolled during active disease.

This CDR3 reads CASSLRRDRVRDTQYF. CDR3 DNA sequence: TGTGCCAGCAGCTTACGGAGGGACAGGGTCCGAGATACGCAGTATTTT. The V and J genes are TRBV7-6 and TRBJ2-3; 9 bases fit TRBD1. The CDR3 covers 16 residues. Losses at the gene ends were 2 bases for V and 5 bases for J; bases not matched to a gene: 8. Germline lookup yields CDR1 SGHVS and CDR2 FNYEAQ.

A single count supports this clone. The chain combines TRBV10-2 with TRBJ1-2, with a tentative D call TRBD1 (6 bases). The CDR3 sequence is 13 residues long. The germline V and J ends were trimmed by 8 bases and 8 bases, with 18 bases remaining between them. Germline CDR1 and CDR2: WSHSY and SAAADI. The CDR3, as DNA: TGCGCCAGCGGACGAAGCCCAGGGGACGGCTACACCTTC. Amino acids: CASGRSPGDGYTF.

This rearrangement joins TRBV6-5 to TRBJ2-1, with a weak D call TRBD2 (6 bases). Trimming took 0 bases from V and 7 from J, leaving 16 bases between them. Germline CDR1 is MNHEY and CDR2 is SVGAGI. The CDR3 covers 16 residues. CDR3 sequence: CASSYSAGGWANEQFF. DNA of the CDR3: TGTGCCAGCAGTTACTCGGCTGGGGGGTGGGCAAATGAGCAGTTCTTC.

The chain uses TRBV28 and TRBJ2-3, with a possible D match to TRBD1 (7 bases). Germline V gene sequence: CDR1 MDHEN, CDR2 SYDVKM. With 5 bases removed from V and 3 bases from J, the gap between germline ends came to 33 bases. The CDR3 is 21 residues long. CDR3 sequence (DNA): TGTGCCAGCAGTCCACCAGGGGGGTTCCCCTCCCCGGTGGGGCATACAGATACGCAGTATTTT. Protein sequence: CASSPPGGFPSPVGHTDTQYF.

CDR3 nucleotide sequence: TGTGCCAGCAGTTTCGCGGACAGGTTAGATAGCAATCAGCCCCAGCATTTT. Translated: CASSFADRLDSNQPQHF. The genes are TRBV28 and TRBJ1-5, with 7 bases that match TRBD1. Germline V gene data show CDR1 as MDHEN and CDR2 as SYDVKM. J lost 0 bases, V lost 3 bases, and 8 bases had no gene match. This CDR3 spans 17 amino acids. Together with reference TRBV28 and TRBJ1-5, the CDR3 gives the full variable domain: DVKVTQSSRYLVKRTGEKVFLECVQDMDHENMFWYRQDPGLGLRLIYFSYDVKMKEKGDIPEGYSVSREKKERFSLILESASTNQTSMYLCASSFADRLDSNQPQHFGDGTRLSIL.

The rearrangement joins TRBV28 to TRBJ2-5; TRBD2 might be the D (6 bases). The length of the CDR3 is 16 residues. Germline loops: CDR1 MDHEN, CDR2 SYDVKM. The V gene lost 8 bases and the J gene lost 4 bases, with 23 bases spanning the gap. CDR3 loop: CASHSGGGLGRETQYF. DNA for the CDR3: TGTGCCAGCCATTCTGGTGGGGGGTTAGGCAGAGAGACCCAGTACTTC. The full variable domain, in which reference TRBV28 and TRBJ2-5 provide the parts outside the CDR3, is DVKVTQSSRYLVKRTGEKVFLECVQDMDHENMFWYRQDPGLGLRLIYFSYDVKMKEKGDIPEGYSVSREKKERFSLILESASTNQTSMYLCASHSGGGLGRETQYFGPGTRLLVL.

There are a few counts of this clone. The chain links TRBV4-2 to TRBJ2-3; the D gene is possibly TRBD1 (5 bases). V dropped 4 bases and J dropped 1 base, with 9 bases sitting between them. The CDR3 is 14 residues long. CDR1 LGHNA and CDR2 YNFKEQ come from the germline V gene. The chain's CDR3 is CASSPLTGTDTQYF. The CDR3 coding sequence is TGTGCCAGCAGCCCATTGACAGGCACAGATACGCAGTATTTT.

This chain joins TRBV3-1 (or the pseudogene TRBV3-2) and TRBJ2-1; the D is unclear. V lost 4 bases and J 3 bases, leaving 13 bases between the germline ends. This CDR3 is 15 amino acids long. CDR1 LGHDT and CDR2 YNNKEL come from the germline V gene (reference sequence). In nucleotides, the CDR3 is TGTGCCAGCAGCCTGCCTTGGCACCACTACAATGAGCAGTTCTTC. Its translation: CASSLPWHHYNEQFF.

The chain couples TRBV13 to TRBJ1-2, with 8 bases aligning to TRBD1. Germline CDR1 is PRHDT and CDR2 is FYEKMQ (reference sequence). The V and J ends lost 5 bases and 8 bases, in that order; junction bases with no gene match: 10. The CDR3 covers 14 residues. The CDR3 region is CASSVDRGVVGYTF. The CDR3 DNA reads as TGTGCCAGCAGCGTAGACAGGGGCGTGGTAGGCTACACCTTC.

The chain joins TRBV16 to TRBJ2-4, with 8 positions matching TRBD1. Trimming removed 5 bases from V and 0 bases from J; junction bases left unmatched: 6. Looked up from germline, CDR1 is KGHSY and CDR2 is FQNENV. CDR3 length: 16 residues. CDR3 sequence reads: CASSFTQGGAKNIQYF. CDR3 DNA: TGTGCCAGCAGCTTCACACAGGGGGGAGCCAAAAACATTCAGTACTTC. Combining the CDR3 with reference TRBV16 and TRBJ2-4 gives the whole variable domain GEEVAQTPKHLVRGEGQKAKLYCAPIKGHSYVFWYQQVLKNEFKFLISFQNENVFDETGMPKERFSAKCLPNSPCSLEIQATKLEDSAVYFCASSFTQGGAKNIQYFGAGTRLSVL.

The chain is built from TRBV24-1 and TRBJ2-2; possibly TRBD1 for D (6 bases). There are 15 residues in the CDR3. Germline V CDR1 and CDR2: KGHDR, SFDVKD. V dropped 3 bases and J dropped 6 bases, with 13 bases sitting between them. The CDR3 sequence: CATSDPGEGAGELFF. The CDR3 DNA reads as TGTGCCACCAGTGATCCAGGGGAAGGTGCCGGGGAGCTGTTTTTT.

This clone was counted a single time. The genes are TRBV3-1 (or the pseudogene TRBV3-2) and TRBJ2-1, with 12 nucleotides matching TRBD2. The germline V gene has CDR1 LGHDT and CDR2 YNNKEL (reference sequence). After removal of 4 bases from V and 7 bases from J, the junction contained 8 bases not matched to a gene. This CDR3 is built from 16 residues. CDR3 amino acids: CASSRRLAGVGNEQFF. The DNA of the CDR3 is TGTGCCAGCAGCCGCCGACTAGCGGGGGTTGGAAATGAGCAGTTCTTC.

The chain combines TRBV7-2 with TRBJ1-3; 10 bases align to TRBD1. The CDR3 loop spans 14 amino acids. Germline CDR1 reads SGHTA; CDR2 reads FQGNSA. V shed 3 bases, J shed 7 bases, and the junction held 3 bases outside the gene matches. CDR3 DNA: TGTGCCAGCAGCTTCCGGGACAGGGGTAACACCATATATTTT. The encoded protein is CASSFRDRGNTIYF.

The chain has TRBV18 and TRBJ1-3; the D is unclear. CDR1 and CDR2 (germline): KGHSH, LQKENI. Trimming cost V 3 bases and J 3 bases, with 15 bases left between them. CDR3 length: 16 residues. The CDR3 DNA sequence: TGTGCCAGCTCACCCTATAATTCGGGAGATGGAAACACCATATATTTT. Translation: CASSPYNSGDGNTIYF.

The genes are TRBV5-1 and TRBJ1-2; 7 bases fit TRBD1. The CDR3 consists of 15 residues. In germline, CDR1 is SGHRS, CDR2 YFSETQ. With 6 bases clipped from V and 7 bases from J, the junction kept 15 bases outside the gene matches. The chain's CDR3 is CASTLSGQVSFGYTF. The CDR3 coding sequence is TGCGCCAGCACCCTTTCAGGACAGGTCTCATTTGGCTACACCTTC.

The chain employs TRBV29-1 and TRBJ2-5; 8 positions agree with TRBD2. Germline-derived CDR1 and CDR2 are SQVTM and ANQGSEA. CDR3 size: 13 residues. Here the CDR3 reads CSVRGGPQETQYF. In nucleotides, the CDR3 is TGCAGTGTACGCGGGGGGCCCCAAGAGACCCAGTACTTC.

This clone was seen a single time. This chain connects TRBV3-1 (or the pseudogene TRBV3-2) to TRBJ2-1, with 8 bases aligning to TRBD1. This CDR3 contains 14 residues. J lost 7 bases, V lost 6 bases, and 8 bases had no gene match. Germline lookup yields CDR1 LGHDT and CDR2 YNNKEL (reference sequence). The CDR3 loop reads CASSPAGGYNEQFF. The CDR3 bases are TGTGCCAGCAGTCCGGCAGGGGGCTATAATGAGCAGTTCTTC.

V gene TRBV5-6 combines with J gene TRBJ1-2; 11 bases are a match to TRBD1. Germline CDR1 is SGHDT and CDR2 is YYEEEE. The CDR3 spans 15 residues. V shed 4 bases, J shed 7 bases, and the junction held 9 bases outside the gene matches. The CDR3 loop reads CASSPKGQGVAGYTF. The CDR3 nucleotides read TGTGCCAGCAGCCCAAAGGGACAGGGGGTCGCTGGCTACACCTTC. The full variable domain, rest sourced from reference TRBV5-6 and TRBJ1-2, is DAGVTQSPTHLIKTRGQQVTLRCSPKSGHDTVSWYQQALGQGPQFIFQYYEEEERQRGNFPDRFSGHQFPNYSSELNVNALLLGDSALYLCASSPKGQGVAGYTFGSGTRLTVV.

The rearrangement links TRBV27 to TRBJ2-5; no clear D. The germline V gene encodes CDR1 MNHEY and CDR2 SMNVEV (reference sequence). The V end was cut by 5 bases, the J end by 2 bases, with 9 bases between. The CDR3 is made up of 13 amino acids. The CDR3 nucleotides read TGTGCCAGCAGTGTTCTAGGACAAGAGACCCAGTACTTC. Its translation is CASSVLGQETQYF.

About this clone: This same CDR3 is encoded by further DNA sequences in the sample. The genes are TRBV6-5 and TRBJ1-1; D call uncertain. The V end was cut by 6 bases, the J end by 3 bases, with 8 bases between. The germline V gene encodes CDR1 MNHEY and CDR2 SVGAGI. CDR3 length: 12 amino acids. CDR3 nucleotides: TGTGCCAGCAGCTCGGGTGACACTGAAGCTTTCTTT. Encoded protein: CASSSGDTEAFF.